This paragraph reports one T cell receptor beta chain. What it binds is unknown. The CDR3 loop spans 13 amino acids. The data belong to a study of PD-L1 blockade in urothelial cancer. Notes on the study in general: Prediction of better survival came from below-median pretreatment blood TCR clonality. At the 3-week point, tumor-associated blood clones expanded more in durable-benefit patients.

Data came from immunoSEQ multiplex PCR; TCRdb stores just in-frame clones and leaves some out. The data show fewer than 45,000 clones, approximately 80% seen once. The sequence was obtained from a man between 70 and 80 years old with urothelial cancer. Material: PBMCs, obtained around atezolizumab (anti-PD-L1) treatment. V is TRBV21-1 and J is TRBJ1-1; the table's D call, TRBD1, was not checked against the DNA. TRBV21-1 is listed as a pseudogene. The CDR3 DNA reads TGTGCCAGCAGCGGACAGGTAGACACTGAAGCTTTCTTT. As protein: CASSGQVDTEAFF.